This T cell receptor beta chain was captured by sequencing in a study of blood T cell repertoires in COVID-19 (dated by TCRdb to 2020 to 2021). Background for the entire study: The collaborator samples originated in the United States, Italy and Spain and spanned the acute and convalescent phases of COVID-19. A de-identified subject ID, COVID-19 status, age in years and sex were almost always included in the sample metadata. Samples came from the ongoing ImmuneRACE study (first 160 participants) plus 1,254 subjects from 6 global collaborators. Subjects who had been exposed to COVID-19, were actively infected with it, or had recovered from it provided the deeply sampled blood TCRbeta repertoires that made up the dataset. A freely available public database, intended as a resource for researchers studying the immune response to SARS-CoV-2, is where the repertoires were released. The prospective study material was composed of cDNA or gDNA derived from T cells, B-cell-depleted T cells, or PBMCs. Where available, HLA class I and class II types were taken from metadata supplied by the sample provider and were not determined by assay-based typing.

The junction shows trimming of 5 bases on V and 5 bases on J, plus 15 bases between the germline ends. For CDR1 and CDR2, the germline V gene lists MNHEY and SVGAGI. Spanning cysteine to phenylalanine, the CDR3 consists of 14 amino acids. Only CDR3 DNA remains: 42 bases, in frame from the first base. Note on this clone: The specificity of this receptor is unknown. No quality values exist for individual bases; no much larger clone is one base distant.

Participants in the prospective study were enrolled through a virtual design, were aged roughly 18 to 90 years, and lived in about two dozen United States geographic areas. Cohort assignment in the prospective study relied on participant-reported clinical history from a screening survey and a study questionnaire. Recovered participants in ImmuneRACE Cohort 3 were defined as having two consecutive negative NP/OP PCR tests, clearance from a healthcare professional, or resolution of symptoms. In the prospective study, whole blood, serum and a nasopharyngeal or oropharyngeal swab were collected from each participant by mobile phlebotomists. Prospective study participants could optionally give additional blood draws and questionnaires over an approximately 2-month period. Blood samples from the prospective study were shipped frozen or at room temperature prior to DNA extraction. Results the study describes overall, beyond this receptor: How much clinical and demographic metadata was included differed by source and by participant, and the metadata was provided uncurated.

The immunoSEQ Assay, a bias-controlled multiplex PCR, was used to amplify TCRbeta CDR3 regions from genomic DNA. Per the source publication's procedure: The number of nucleated cells in each sample was estimated from the amplification of reference gene primers within the assay. To quantify the absolute abundance of each unique TCRbeta CDR3 rearrangement, sequence reads were collapsed and filtered. For each sample, productive Simpson clonality was calculated by taking the square root of Simpson's diversity index across productive rearrangements. The table comes from immuneACCESS by way of TCRdb, which keeps in-frame sequences with V and J called. Part of the clones is missing from these tables; in studies checked, under half for an unresolved V gene and the rest for unknown reasons. Clone size and the V and J calls come from that table; the DNA yielded D and trimming. The sample includes some 270,000 clones, with roughly 80% observed a single time. The ten largest make up 3.4% of the sample.

The rearrangement combines TRBV6-5 with TRBJ2-5, with the D gene too uncertain to name. The sequence was obtained from a man aged 50 or older who had recovered from COVID-19. Sequencing used PBMCs or T cells enriched from blood (not recorded which). The CDR3 loop reads CASSPSLGPETQYF. The nucleotide sequence reads TGTGCCAGCAGTCCGAGCCTAGGTCCTGAGACCCAGTACTTC.